These 27 T cell receptor beta chains share one sample of origin, sequenced in a study of blood T cell repertoires in COVID-19. The protocol was immunoSEQ multiplex PCR, while the TCRdb copy is restricted to in-frame clones and leaves out a portion. The table includes under 200,000 clones, roughly 80% detected once. Sequenced: peripheral blood. The receptors derive from a man aged 55 to 70 with acute or convalescent COVID-19.

The chain employs TRBV18 and TRBJ2-7; D might be TRBD2 (5 bases). Deletions cut 6 bases from V and 9 bases from J, with 21 bases between. CDR1 is KGHSH and CDR2 is LQKENI in the germline V gene. This CDR3 region has 14 residues. CDR3 coding DNA: TGTGCCAGCTCGCCGATACGGGCCACAAGCGGGCAGTACTTC. Translating it yields CASSPIRATSGQYF.

This clone has a handful of counts. The chain joins TRBV9 to TRBJ1-4; D gene unclear. The germline gives CDR1 SGDLS, CDR2 YYNGEE. This CDR3 is 14 amino acids long. Trimming took off 3 bases at V and 3 bases at J, with 9 bases between the two ends. The CDR3 nucleotides read TGTGCCAGCAGCGCGGGTTCCCCTAATGAAAAACTGTTTTTT. As protein: CASSAGSPNEKLFF.

J is TRBJ1-6 and V is TRBV27; possible D gene TRBD1, 6 bases. Between the trimmed V and J ends, which lost 5 bases and 6 bases, there was a span of 11 bases. The CDR3 spans 14 residues. Germline CDR1 is MNHEY and CDR2 is SMNVEV (reference sequence). CDR3 amino acids: CASSPTGLNSPLHF. The CDR3 DNA reads TGTGCCAGCAGTCCGACAGGACTTAATTCACCCCTCCACTTT.

The chain uses TRBV7-2 and TRBJ2-7, with 13 bases that match TRBD2. Germline CDR1 reads SGHTA; CDR2 reads FQGNSA. The CDR3 consists of 13 residues. J gave up 7 bases and V 11 bases, and 8 bases lay outside the gene matches. This chain's CDR3 is CAVGTSGAGEQYF. Here the CDR3 DNA reads TGTGCCGTAGGGACTAGCGGGGCCGGGGAGCAGTACTTC.

V and J are TRBV3-1 (or the pseudogene TRBV3-2) and TRBJ1-6, with D perhaps TRBD1 (5 bases). V was trimmed by 1 base and J by 9 bases, leaving 7 bases between them. Germline CDR1 LGHDT, CDR2 YNNKEL (reference sequence). CDR3 length: 13 residues. Here the CDR3 reads CASSQVRGSPLHF. CDR3 bases: TGTGCCAGCAGCCAAGTTAGGGGTTCACCCCTCCACTTT.

The table lists this clone with a few counts. V is TRBV12-5 and J is TRBJ1-5; D possibly corresponds to TRBD1 (5 bases). The ends were cut back, 4 bases at V and 1 base at J, with 14 bases in the middle. The CDR3 spans 16 residues. The germline V gene encodes CDR1 LGHNT and CDR2 FRNRAP. CDR3 coding DNA: TGTGCTAGTGGTTCGTCTGACAGTACCAGCAATCAGCCCCAGCATTTT. It yields the protein CASGSSDSTSNQPQHF. The full variable domain, its missing parts supplied by reference TRBV12-5 and TRBJ1-5, is DARVTQTPRHKVTEMGQEVTMRCQPILGHNTVFWYRQTMMQGLELLAYFRNRAPLDDSGMPKDRFSAEMPDATLATLKIQPSEPRDSAVYFCASGSSDSTSNQPQHFGDGTRLSIL.

The chain employs TRBV6-5 and TRBJ2-2; a possible D gene is TRBD1 (6 bases). Trimming left V 0 bases short and J 1 base short, with 6 bases between. This CDR3 region has 15 residues. Looked up from germline, CDR1 is MNHEY and CDR2 is SVGAGI. The CDR3 is CASSYSTGNTGELFF. The CDR3 DNA sequence: TGTGCCAGCAGTTACTCGACAGGGAACACCGGGGAGCTGTTTTTT.

The rearrangement links TRBV4-1 to TRBJ1-3; the match to TRBD1 covers 7 bases. With 2 bases clipped from V and 1 base from J, the junction kept 11 bases outside the gene matches. Germline V gene sequence: CDR1 MGHRA, CDR2 YSYEKL. The CDR3 has 18 amino acids. CDR3 DNA sequence: TGCGCCAGCAGCCAATCCCGACAGGGAATAAATTCTGGAAACACCATATATTTT. Protein sequence: CASSQSRQGINSGNTIYF.

As DNA, the CDR3 is TGTGCCAGCAGCTTAGCGAGAGTAGAACTCCGAGGAGAGACCCAGTACTTC. It translates to CASSLARVELRGETQYF. The chain carries TRBV7-2 and TRBJ2-5, with unresolved D. CDR3 length: 17 amino acids. Per germline, CDR1 SGHTA and CDR2 FQGNSA. The V end lost 0 bases, the J end lost 4 bases, and 18 bases lay between the germline ends.

As concerns this clone: The same CDR3 also results from other DNA sequences found in this sample. The chain combines TRBV5-1 with TRBJ1-1, with 7 bases lining up with TRBD1. Per the germline V gene, CDR1 is SGHRS and CDR2 is YFSETQ. V trimming: 4 bases; J trimming: 0 bases; junction bases outside the gene matches: 6. CDR3 length: 15 amino acids. The CDR3 DNA reads as TGCGCCAGCAGCCTGGGGACAGTCATGAACACTGAAGCTTTCTTT. It translates to CASSLGTVMNTEAFF.

This chain links TRBV5-5 with TRBJ1-4; 7 positions agree with TRBD1. V lost 0 bases to trimming and J lost 10 bases; unmatched junction nucleotides: 9. This CDR3 is built from 15 residues. Germline CDR1 is SGHKS and CDR2 is YYEKEE (reference sequence). The CDR3 here is CASSLAAGGGGKLFF. In DNA, the CDR3 is TGTGCCAGCAGCTTGGCCGCAGGGGGAGGCGGAAAACTGTTTTTT.

Concerning this clone itself: The junction and the germline gene differ at one end; a read error may be behind it. This rearrangement joins TRBV7-3 to TRBJ1-2; 10 nucleotides agree with TRBD1. Per germline, CDR1 SGHTA and CDR2 FQGTGA. There are 15 residues in the CDR3. As DNA, the CDR3 is TGTGCCAGCAGCCTAACCGGGACAGGGGAGGATGGCTACACCTTC. Amino acid sequence: CASSLTGTGEDGYTF.

The chain is built from TRBV5-5 and TRBJ2-3, with TRBD1 matching 9 bases. This CDR3 has 16 residues. Germline assignment: CDR1 SGHKS and CDR2 YYEKEE (reference sequence). Losses at the gene ends were 2 bases for V and 1 base for J; bases not matched to a gene: 5. The CDR3 DNA sequence: TGTGCCAGCAGCTTACACAGGGGGCTAGGCACAGATACGCAGTATTTT. Its translation: CASSLHRGLGTDTQYF.

The chain links TRBV5-1 to TRBJ2-1; 12 positions agree with TRBD2. The CDR3 is 17 residues long. Germline CDR1 and CDR2: SGHRS and YFSETQ. Trimming removed 4 bases from V and 0 bases from J; junction bases left unmatched: 5. The CDR3 sequence: CASSNGLAGSSYNEQFF. Here the CDR3 DNA reads TGCGCCAGCAGCAACGGACTAGCGGGATCCTCCTACAATGAGCAGTTCTTC.

This rearrangement joins TRBV10-3 to TRBJ2-5, with 7 bases identical to TRBD1. The germline V gene encodes CDR1 ENHRY and CDR2 SYGVKD. There are 15 residues in the CDR3. Trimming took 6 bases from V and 5 from J; bases not matched to a gene: 12. The CDR3 sequence is CAISLPGQAQETQYF. Here the CDR3 DNA reads TGTGCCATCAGCCTACCCGGACAGGCCCAGGAGACCCAGTACTTC.

The chain combines TRBV29-1 with TRBJ1-2; TRBD1 might be the D (5 bases). Deletions cut 5 bases from V and 7 bases from J, with 11 bases between. CDR3 length equals 11 residues. Germline V lookup: CDR1 SQVTM, CDR2 ANQGSEA. CDR3 in amino acids: CSVFDSFGYTF. The CDR3 DNA follows: TGCAGCGTTTTCGACAGTTTTGGCTACACCTTC. Filled out from reference TRBV29-1 and TRBJ1-2, the complete variable domain reads SAVISQKPSRDICQRGTSLTIQCQVDSQVTMMFWYRQQPGQSLTLIATANQGSEATYESGFVIDKFPISRPNLTFSTLTVSNMSPEDSSIYLCSVFDSFGYTFGSGTRLTVV.

V is TRBV10-3 and J is TRBJ1-2; possible D gene TRBD1, 5 bases. The V gene lost 2 bases and the J gene lost 3 bases, with 7 bases spanning the gap. There are 13 residues in the CDR3. CDR1 ENHRY and CDR2 SYGVKD come from the germline V gene. CDR3 residues: CAISEQGDYGYTF. The CDR3 DNA is TGTGCCATCAGTGAGCAGGGTGACTATGGCTACACCTTC.

This clone was counted a few times. The chain is built from TRBV4-1 and TRBJ1-3; the D gene is possibly TRBD1 (6 bases). The CDR3 is made up of 15 amino acids. Trimming removed 1 base from V and 4 bases from J, with 11 bases in between. Germline CDR1 is MGHRA and CDR2 is YSYEKL. CDR3: CASSQVRTDGNTIYF. The CDR3 coding sequence is TGCGCCAGCAGCCAAGTGCGGACAGACGGAAACACCATATATTTT.

DNA for the CDR3: TGTGCCAGCAGCTTAGGGAGGGTCGCAGAGACCCAGTACTTC. Protein sequence: CASSLGRVAETQYF. The chain employs TRBV7-2 and TRBJ2-5; D may be TRBD2 (6 bases). The V end was cut by 1 base, the J end by 4 bases, with 10 bases between. Germline V CDR1 and CDR2: SGHTA, FQGNSA. This CDR3 spans 14 amino acids. Variable domain in full (rest from reference TRBV7-2 and TRBJ2-5): GAGVSQSPSNKVTEKGKDVELRCDPISGHTALYWYRQSLGQGLEFLIYFQGNSAPDKSGLPSDRFSAERTGGSVSTLTIQRTQQEDSAVYLCASSLGRVAETQYFGPGTRLLVL.

This clone was observed a single time. The chain links TRBV5-1 to TRBJ2-1; tentative D call: TRBD1 (6 bases). This CDR3 comprises 13 residues. Germline V lookup: CDR1 SGHRS, CDR2 YFSETQ. Trimming took off 1 base at V and 12 bases at J, with 14 bases between the two ends. CDR3 loop: CASSLKAGGVQFF. CDR3 DNA sequence: TGCGCCAGCAGCTTGAAGGCTGGGGGCGTGCAGTTCTTC.

This sequence joins TRBV4-3 and TRBJ2-2; 7 positions match TRBD1. This CDR3 has 13 residues. CDR1 and CDR2 (germline): LGHNA, YSLEER. Unmatched junction bases numbered 1, after V lost 2 bases and J lost 7 bases. The DNA for the CDR3 is TGCGCCAGCAGCCAATACAGGGGCGGGGAGCTGTTTTTT. This sequence encodes CASSQYRGGELFF.

This clone showed up just once. The chain uses TRBV18 and TRBJ2-5; TRBD1 aligns across 7 bases. CDR1 and CDR2 (germline): KGHSH, LQKENI. With 3 bases clipped from V and 5 bases from J, the junction kept 6 bases outside the gene matches. The CDR3 is 14 amino acids. Written as DNA, the CDR3 is TGTGCCAGCTCACCCTGGACAGGCCAGGAGACCCAGTACTTC. Translating gives CASSPWTGQETQYF.

CDR3 amino acids: CASSYRTEAFF. Here the CDR3 DNA reads TGTGCCAGCAGTTATCGGACTGAAGCTTTCTTT. The chain joins TRBV6-5 to TRBJ1-1, with D uncertain. Trimming removed 3 bases at V and 5 bases at J, with 4 bases between. CDR3 length equals 11 residues. Per the germline V gene, CDR1 is MNHEY and CDR2 is SVGAGI.

CDR3 sequence (DNA): TGTGCCAGCAGCCCCGGACAGACAACTAATGAAAAACTGTTTTTT. It is translated as CASSPGQTTNEKLFF. The V gene is TRBV7-9, the J gene TRBJ1-4; D may be TRBD1 (6 bases). This CDR3 is built from 15 residues. Germline CDR1 reads SEHNR; CDR2 reads FQNEAQ (reference sequence). V was shortened by 5 bases and J by 0 bases, with 10 bases between the two germline ends.

This rearrangement joins TRBV12-3 or TRBV12-4 to TRBJ1-1, with D unresolved. The CDR3 is 13 residues long. The germline V and J ends were trimmed by 6 bases and 1 base, with 9 bases remaining between them. The CDR3 bases are TGTGCCAGCAGCCTCCGTAGGAACACTGAAGCTTTCTTT. Amino acids: CASSLRRNTEAFF.

This clone turned up a few times. This rearrangement joins TRBV12-3 or TRBV12-4 to TRBJ1-1, with a tentative D call TRBD1 (6 bases). The CDR3 contains 12 residues. Trimming removed 6 bases from V and 6 bases from J, with 11 bases in between. This CDR3 reads CASRRTVPEAFF. CDR3 bases: TGTGCCAGCAGACGGACAGTGCCTGAAGCTTTCTTT.

The V call is TRBV6-6, the J call TRBJ2-7, with D maybe TRBD2 (7 bases). The CDR3 has 14 residues. Trimming left V 6 bases short and J 1 base short, with 13 bases between. The germline V gene has CDR1 MNHNY and CDR2 SVGAGI (reference sequence). CDR3: CASRGAGESYEQYF. The CDR3, as DNA: TGTGCCAGCAGGGGGGCGGGGGAGTCCTACGAGCAGTACTTC.